This T cell receptor beta chain derives from a study of regulatory T cells in long-lasting Graves disease (dated by TCRdb to about 2021). With regard to the full study: Persistent Graves' disease was defined as persistently positive TSH receptor autoantibodies together with antithyroid drug treatment for over 5 years. Persistent Graves' disease patients were compared with newly diagnosed Graves' disease patients by peripheral blood TCR sequencing and RNA sequencing. The study was conducted in China and was registered as a clinical trial. A total of around 35 samples were covered by TCR sequencing, comprising some 13 persistent and around 20 newly diagnosed Graves' disease patients. On average, persistent Graves' disease patients in the clinical cohort had been on antithyroid drugs for around ten years. General study outcomes and caveats: TRBV28, TRBJ1-2 and TRBJ2-5 were preferentially used in persistent disease, while TRBV20-1 and TRBJ2-1 were favored in newly diagnosed disease. More public clonotypes were shared among persistent patients (2,741) than among newly diagnosed patients (roughly 1,000). Only peripheral blood was studied, because thyroid tissue, the primary lesion, was inaccessible. Sequencing and analysis were restricted to the TCR beta chain. Compared with newly diagnosed patients, patients with persistent Graves' disease had lower TCR Shannon entropy and fewer highly expanded clones, which suggests clonal expansion. The authors acknowledged the small sample size as a limitation that may reduce accuracy.

This clonotype has only a few counts. Its antigen target is currently unknown. One base away there is no much larger clone; base qualities are not given. Including cysteine and phenylalanine, the CDR3 has 17 amino acids. Only the CDR3 DNA stays, 51 bases, in frame from base 1. Trimmed from V: 2 bases; trimmed from J: 1 base; junction bases lacking a gene match: 8. CDR1 MNHEY and CDR2 SVGEGT were looked up in the germline V gene. In light of the paper, this sample's time point label describes: persistent/refractory GD, antithyroid drugs over 5 years with positive TRAb. RNA was extracted from PBMCs in TRIzol for both TCR sequencing and RNA sequencing. Graves' disease was diagnosed according to American Thyroid Association guidelines. Recruitment of patients was carried out at an endocrinology department in Xi'an, China. Each patient gave approximately 8.8 milliliters of peripheral blood, collected in an EDTA anticoagulant tube. PBMCs were isolated by Ficoll Paque Plus density gradient separation without further T cell sorting. An Agilent 2100 Bioanalyzer and agarose gel were used to assess RNA quality, and a NanoDrop 2000 was used to measure RNA concentration.

The library relied on multiplex PCR. Sequencing was performed on an Illumina HiSeq 4000. To build TCR beta libraries, CDR3 regions were amplified by Arm-PCR using iRepertoire HTBI primers. PCR products were gel purified before sequencing. Per the authors' processing: Gene usage analysis of CDR3 amino acid clonotypes relied on the 60 or so TRBV and around 13 TRBJ segments identified across samples. Filtered high-quality paired reads were merged into contigs using COPE and FqMerger. BLAST was used to align contigs to IMGT TRBV, TRBD and TRBJ reference genes, and CDR3 was defined according to IMGT. Clonotypes above 0.1% frequency were classified as highly expanded clones. Repertoire diversity was measured by Shannon entropy, and V-J evenness by the Gini coefficient. A clonotype found in more than one individual was treated as public. TCRdb's own reprocessing of the public reads used fastp at Q25 and MiXCR and kept productive beta chains. Duplicate CDR3 protein sequences are folded into a single record with the most common DNA and genes. The V and J calls come from TCRdb's annotation, not from the publication. The sample data list about 470,000 distinct CDR3 sequences, and 20% to 25% of these were observed just once. The ten largest make up about 6.6% of the sample.

The sample was peripheral blood mononuclear cells (PBMCs), taken when the disease was refractory, from a patient treated with antithyroid drugs. The chain is encoded by TRBV6-2 or TRBV6-3 joined to TRBJ2-7; the junction holds 10 bases that match TRBD2. The origin of this receptor is a female donor with Graves disease. The DNA sequence reads TGTGCCAGCAGTTACCGGGTGGGGACTAGCGAATCCTACGAGCAGTACTTC. It translates as CASSYRVGTSESYEQYF.